The source of this T cell receptor beta chain is a study of blood T cells in healthy people across ages. Study results and caveats: Whereas aged donors had fewer naive CD4+ cells, long-lived donors had more of them and higher diversity. Considered underestimates were the diversity estimates obtained from one million T cells.

On this clonotype itself: Antigen: not known.

J gave up 9 bases and V 1 base, and 6 bases lay outside the gene matches. The CDR3 contains 17 residues. Germline CDR1 is LGHDT and CDR2 is YNNKEL (reference sequence). With a J-beta primer mix and a sample-barcoded 5' primer, a second PCR ran about 6 to 11 cycles. From the 5' RACE reads, TCRdb called clonotypes with MiXCR, one entry per CDR3 protein. The sample yields roughly 1.5 million distinct CDR3 sequences, roughly two fifths seen once. The chain has TRBV3-1 and TRBJ2-1; 16 positions agree with TRBD2. The TCR comes from a woman between 18 and 30 years old in good health. The sample comprised blood. This CDR3 reads CASSQGGGTSGRGEQFF. Written as DNA, the CDR3 is TGTGCCAGCAGCCAAGGTGGTGGGACTAGCGGGAGGGGTGAGCAGTTCTTC.